These T cell receptor beta chains were read from a single sample in a study of shared clonotypes between healthy human individuals. The repertoire was sequenced with immunoSEQ multiplex PCR; TCRdb's copy has only in-frame clones and lacks some. The table includes a few million clones, approximately 96% detected once. Sequenced: naive CD4+ T cells sorted from blood. The receptors shown here come from a man between 18 and 29 years old in good health. Each CDR3 is given with its conserved first and last residue. A D gene is named only where the DNA matches it firmly. The size field is filled for only some rows; it gives once, few, many or a size class.

size: .; J: TRBJ2-2; V: TRBV7-7; D: TRBD2; CDR3: CASSSSGRNTGELFF; DNA: TGTGCTAGCAGCTCTAGCGGGAGAAACACCGGGGAGCTGTTTTTT
size: once; J: TRBJ1-6; V: TRBV27; D: TRBD1; CDR3: CASSPLGRTGNSPLHF; DNA: TGTGCCAGCAGTCCCCTCGGGAGGACAGGAAATTCACCCCTCCACTTT
size: .; J: TRBJ2-3; V: TRBV18; D: .; CDR3: CASSNLGDTQYF; DNA: TGTGCCAGCTCGAATTTGGGGGATACGCAGTATTTT
size: .; J: TRBJ2-3; V: TRBV5-1; D: .; CDR3: CASSLEFYAGKTDTQYF; DNA: TGCGCCAGCAGCTTGGAGTTTTATGCAGGGAAGACAGATACGCAGTATTTT
size: .; J: TRBJ1-5; V: TRBV7-9; D: .; CDR3: CASSLGQLSNQPQHF; DNA: TGTGCCAGCAGCTTGGGGCAGCTTAGCAATCAGCCCCAGCATTTT
size: .; J: TRBJ1-1; V: TRBV7-9; D: .; CDR3: CASSFLGPTGTEAFF; DNA: TGTGCCAGCAGCTTCCTCGGACCGACGGGAACTGAAGCTTTCTTT
size: .; J: TRBJ1-1; V: TRBV19; D: .; CDR3: CASSTKITGNTEAFF; DNA: TGTGCCAGTAGTACGAAGATTACAGGGAACACTGAAGCTTTCTTT
size: .; J: TRBJ1-1; V: TRBV27; D: TRBD1; CDR3: CASSIPGQAMNTEAFF; DNA: TGTGCCAGCAGTATACCGGGACAGGCCATGAACACTGAAGCTTTCTTT
size: .; J: TRBJ2-7; V: TRBV10-2; D: .; CDR3: CASSLWLGDEQYF; DNA: TGCGCCAGCAGTCTATGGTTGGGCGACGAGCAGTACTTC
size: once; J: TRBJ2-5; V: TRBV5-6; D: .; CDR3: CASSLRLPGETQYF; DNA: TGTGCCAGCAGCTTGAGGCTGCCTGGGGAGACCCAGTACTTC
size: .; J: TRBJ2-3; V: TRBV4-3; D: .; CDR3: CASSQDLGDTQYF; DNA: TGCGCCAGCAGCCAGGATTTAGGAGATACGCAGTATTTT
size: .; J: TRBJ2-7; V: TRBV5-4; D: TRBD1; CDR3: CASSFTPTGNVAYEQYF; DNA: TGTGCCAGCAGCTTCACTCCGACAGGGAATGTCGCCTACGAGCAGTACTTC
size: .; J: TRBJ1-6; V: TRBV2; D: .; CDR3: CASVAGLPNSPLHF; DNA: TGTGCCAGCGTCGCCGGCCTACCGAATTCACCCCTCCACTTT
size: .; J: TRBJ2-1; V: TRBV7-2; D: .; CDR3: CASSLSRLALSNEQFF; DNA: TGTGCCAGCAGCTTATCAAGGCTAGCCCTTAGCAATGAGCAGTTCTTC
size: once; J: TRBJ2-7; V: TRBV7-9; D: TRBD1; CDR3: CASSLGRGTGGDEQYF; DNA: TGTGCCAGCAGCTTGGGCCGTGGGACAGGGGGCGACGAGCAGTACTTC
size: .; J: TRBJ1-2; V: TRBV6-5; D: .; CDR3: CASGQGDYGYTF; DNA: TGTGCCAGCGGGCAGGGCGACTATGGCTACACCTTC
size: .; J: TRBJ1-6; V: TRBV6-5; D: .; CDR3: CASKMQLSYNSPLHF; DNA: TGTGCCAGCAAGATGCAGCTATCCTATAATTCACCCCTCCACTTT
size: .; J: TRBJ2-5; V: TRBV5-4; D: .; CDR3: CASSLADRETQYF; DNA: TGTGCCAGCAGCTTGGCAGACAGGGAGACCCAGTACTTC
size: .; J: TRBJ1-3; V: TRBV7-8; D: .; CDR3: CASSPFSGNTIYF; DNA: TGTGCCAGCAGCCCATTCTCTGGAAACACCATATATTTT
size: .; J: TRBJ1-2; V: TRBV6-1; D: .; CDR3: CASGLTRGYGYTF; DNA: TGTGCCAGCGGACTCACCCGTGGCTATGGCTACACCTTC
size: .; J: TRBJ2-2; V: TRBV27; D: TRBD1; CDR3: CASSAGTGVTGELFF; DNA: TGTGCCAGCAGTGCCGGGACAGGGGTCACCGGGGAGCTGTTTTTT
size: .; J: TRBJ2-3; V: TRBV14; D: .; CDR3: CASSQVGPDTQYF; DNA: TGTGCCAGCAGCCAAGTTGGCCCAGATACGCAGTATTTT
size: .; J: TRBJ1-2; V: TRBV10-3; D: .; CDR3: CAISDSSGTIVGYTF; DNA: TGTGCCATCAGTGATTCCTCCGGGACCATAGTGGGCTACACCTTC
size: .; J: TRBJ2-5; V: TRBV7-8; D: TRBD2; CDR3: CASSGSGGLGETQYF; DNA: TGTGCCAGCAGCGGTAGCGGGGGGCTGGGGGAGACCCAGTACTTC
size: .; J: TRBJ2-1; V: TRBV6-5; D: TRBD1; CDR3: CASNPGTGRNNEQFF; DNA: TGTGCCAGCAACCCGGGGACAGGGCGAAACAATGAGCAGTTCTTC
size: .; J: TRBJ1-6; V: TRBV15; D: .; CDR3: CATRLGGAGWNNSPLHF; DNA: TGTGCCACCAGGCTCGGGGGCGCGGGTTGGAATAATTCACCCCTCCACTTT
size: .; J: TRBJ1-1; V: TRBV5-1; D: .; CDR3: CASSLWSGANTEAFF; DNA: TGCGCCAGCAGCTTGTGGTCGGGGGCGAACACTGAAGCTTTCTTT
size: .; J: TRBJ1-5; V: TRBV7-2; D: .; CDR3: CASSLEAGTQPQHF; DNA: TGTGCCAGCAGCTTAGAGGCAGGTACACAGCCCCAGCATTTT
size: .; J: TRBJ2-1; V: TRBV29-1; D: TRBD1; CDR3: CSGGQRGEQFF; DNA: TGCAGCGGGGGACAGAGGGGTGAGCAGTTCTTC
size: once; J: TRBJ1-2; V: TRBV7-2; D: TRBD1; CDR3: CASSLETGHGYTF; DNA: TGTGCCAGCAGTCTTGAGACAGGGCATGGCTACACCTTC
size: .; J: TRBJ2-2; V: TRBV5-6; D: .; CDR3: CASSLDKGQMRTGELFF; DNA: TGTGCCAGCAGCTTGGATAAAGGACAGATGAGGACCGGGGAGCTGTTTTTT
size: once; J: TRBJ2-6; V: TRBV30; D: .; CDR3: CAWSVQLSGANVLTF; DNA: TGTGCCTGGAGCGTCCAGCTCTCTGGGGCCAACGTCCTGACTTTC
size: .; J: TRBJ2-2; V: TRBV18; D: .; CDR3: CASSLRSDNTGELFF; DNA: TGTGCCAGCTCACTACGGTCGGACAACACCGGGGAGCTGTTTTTT
size: .; J: TRBJ2-4; V: TRBV19; D: .; CDR3: CASSIGEGFVAKNIQYF; DNA: TGTGCCAGTAGTATAGGGGAAGGGTTTGTAGCCAAAAACATTCAGTACTTC
size: once; J: TRBJ1-5; V: TRBV2; D: .; CDR3: CASSEAGINNQPQHF; DNA: TGTGCCAGCAGTGAAGCGGGCATAAACAATCAGCCCCAGCATTTT
size: .; J: TRBJ1-3; V: TRBV30; D: .; CDR3: CACQRNTIYF; DNA: TGTGCCTGTCAGAGAAACACCATATATTTT
size: .; J: TRBJ2-7; V: TRBV27; D: .; CDR3: CASSFGQIYEQYF; DNA: TGTGCCAGCAGTTTTGGGCAGATCTACGAGCAGTACTTC
size: .; J: TRBJ1-5; V: TRBV7-2; D: .; CDR3: CASSFGSFNQPQHF; DNA: TGTGCCAGCAGCTTCGGATCCTTCAATCAGCCCCAGCATTTT
size: .; J: TRBJ2-2; V: TRBV15; D: .; CDR3: CATSRVFHSGTNTGELFF; DNA: TGTGCCACCAGCAGAGTCTTTCACTCAGGGACTAACACCGGGGAGCTGTTTTTT
size: .; J: TRBJ2-7; V: TRBV4-1; D: .; CDR3: CASSQDRVAHEQYF; DNA: TGCGCCAGCAGCCAAGATCGGGTTGCCCACGAGCAGTACTTC
size: .; J: TRBJ2-3; V: TRBV4-1; D: .; CDR3: CASSQFDSTDTQYF; DNA: TGCGCCAGCAGCCAATTCGACAGTACAGATACGCAGTATTTT
size: .; J: TRBJ1-5; V: TRBV7-2; D: .; CDR3: CASSLQNQPQHF; DNA: TGTGCCAGCAGCTTGCAGAATCAGCCCCAGCATTTT
size: .; J: TRBJ1-2; V: TRBV27; D: .; CDR3: CASSSPSRGNYGYTF; DNA: TGTGCCAGCAGTTCCCCCTCCAGGGGTAACTATGGCTACACCTTC
size: .; J: TRBJ2-4; V: TRBV5-4; D: TRBD2; CDR3: CASSFRGGGEDIQYF; DNA: TGTGCCAGCAGCTTCAGGGGCGGGGGGGAGGACATTCAGTACTTC
size: .; J: TRBJ1-2; V: TRBV6-5; D: .; CDR3: CASSPQGSYGYTF; DNA: TGTGCCAGCAGTCCCCAGGGGAGCTATGGCTACACCTTC
size: .; J: TRBJ2-5; V: TRBV9; D: .; CDR3: CASSVAPNQETQYF; DNA: TGTGCCAGCAGCGTAGCTCCGAACCAAGAGACCCAGTACTTC